Shown below are 29 T cell receptor beta chains from a single sample sequenced in a study of OX40 agonist ivuxolimab in advanced cancers. Some clones are missing from TCRdb's copy, which holds only in-frame ones; the method was immunoSEQ multiplex PCR. The sample holds 82,000 or so clones, more than 80% seen once. The sequences come from CD4+ or CD8+ T cells sorted from blood, collected in a trial of the OX40 agonist ivuxolimab. These receptors originate from an adult with an advanced solid tumor such as melanoma, head and neck, liver or kidney cancer.

The chain carries TRBV5-6 and TRBJ2-1; 11 bases agree with TRBD2. Germline V lookup: CDR1 SGHDT, CDR2 YYEEEE. The junction had 5 bases not matched to a gene; V was cut back by 3 bases and J by 0 bases. This CDR3 is 17 amino acids long. For the CDR3, the DNA is TGTGCCAGCAGCTCTAGCGGGGGGTCAAGCTCCTACAATGAGCAGTTCTTC. This encodes CASSSSGGSSSYNEQFF.

This clone was seen only once. The chain carries TRBV5-1 and TRBJ1-4; D remains unclear. Germline V lookup: CDR1 SGHRS, CDR2 YFSETQ. The CDR3 consists of 14 residues. V was pared by 0 bases and J by 3 bases, with 6 bases between. CDR3 nucleotide sequence: TGCGCCAGCAGCTTGGGGCGAGCTAATGAAAAACTGTTTTTT. It codes for CASSLGRANEKLFF.

V usage is TRBV28 and J usage is TRBJ2-7; TRBD1 is a possible D gene (8 bases). Trimming took off 6 bases at V and 1 base at J, with 13 bases between the two ends. Germline loops: CDR1 MDHEN, CDR2 SYDVKM. This CDR3 comprises 14 residues. In DNA, the CDR3 is TGTGCCAGCAGACAGGGGGGGGAGTCCTACGAGCAGTACTTC. Translation: CASRQGGESYEQYF. The full variable domain, its missing parts supplied by reference TRBV28 and TRBJ2-7, is DVKVTQSSRYLVKRTGEKVFLECVQDMDHENMFWYRQDPGLGLRLIYFSYDVKMKEKGDIPEGYSVSREKKERFSLILESASTNQTSMYLCASRQGGESYEQYFGPGTRLTVT.

CDR3 sequence: CASSQDKGTANYGYTF. The CDR3 bases are TGCGCCAGCAGCCAAGATAAAGGGACAGCTAACTATGGCTACACCTTC. The chain employs TRBV4-3 and TRBJ1-2; 7 bases line up with TRBD1. The V gene's germline CDR1 is LGHNA and CDR2 YSLEER. Unmatched junction bases numbered 4, after V lost 0 bases and J lost 0 bases. The CDR3 is made up of 16 amino acids.

The gene calls are TRBV7-9 and TRBJ1-1, with 7 bases matching TRBD1. The J segment lost 7 bases and the V segment lost 4 bases, leaving 6 bases of the junction unmatched. From germline, CDR1 is SEHNR and CDR2 FQNEAQ (reference sequence). This CDR3 contains 13 residues. CDR3 bases: TGTGCCAGCAGCTCAACAGGGGTGTTTGAAGCTTTCTTT. It yields the protein CASSSTGVFEAFF.

This clone was observed a handful of times. The V gene is TRBV19, the J gene TRBJ1-2; 8 nucleotides agree with TRBD1. This CDR3 has 15 amino acids. The trim removed 3 bases at V and 3 bases at J, leaving 6 bases unmatched. Germline loops: CDR1 LNHDA, CDR2 SQIVND (reference sequence). This CDR3 reads CASSMQQGGDYGYTF. Written as DNA, the CDR3 is TGTGCCAGTAGTATGCAACAGGGGGGTGACTATGGCTACACCTTC.

V usage is TRBV10-3 and J usage is TRBJ1-2, with 7 bases matching TRBD1. This CDR3 comprises 15 residues. V was clipped by 6 bases and J by 4 bases; unmatched bases: 11. Germline-derived CDR1 and CDR2 are ENHRY and SYGVKD. CDR3 sequence reads: CAISASNRGGYGYTF. The CDR3 nucleotides are TGTGCCATCAGCGCCTCCAACAGGGGTGGCTATGGCTACACCTTC.

The chain links TRBV5-1 to TRBJ2-1; TRBD1 aligns across 10 bases. This CDR3 has 15 amino acids. Per the germline V gene, CDR1 is SGHRS and CDR2 is YFSETQ. Germline trimming cut 4 bases from V and 3 bases from J; bases unmatched to any gene: 4. The CDR3: CASSPGQGIYNEQFF. The DNA of the CDR3 is TGCGCCAGCAGCCCGGGACAGGGGATCTACAATGAGCAGTTCTTC. The entire variable domain, with the rest obtained from reference TRBV5-1 and TRBJ2-1, is as follows: KAGVTQTPRYLIKTRGQQVTLSCSPISGHRSVSWYQQTPGQGLQFLFEYFSETQRNKGNFPGRFSGRQFSNSRSEMNVSTLELGDSALYLCASSPGQGIYNEQFFGPGTRLTVL.

V usage is TRBV29-1 and J usage is TRBJ1-1; 10 nucleotides line up with TRBD1. V gave up 5 bases and J gave up 5 bases; unmatched junction bases: 11. This CDR3 has 15 amino acids. The germline gives CDR1 SQVTM, CDR2 ANQGSEA. The chain's CDR3 is CSVLGTGDGQTEAFF. The CDR3 DNA reads as TGCAGCGTTTTAGGGACAGGGGACGGGCAGACTGAAGCTTTCTTT.

The chain joins TRBV20-1 to TRBJ1-3; D gene uncertain. The ends were cut back, 2 bases at V and 6 bases at J, with 5 bases in the middle. The V gene's germline CDR1 is DFQATT and CDR2 SNEGSKA (reference sequence). The CDR3 spans 11 residues. Here the CDR3 DNA reads TGCAGTGCTAGACTAGAAAACACCATATATTTT. Translated, it gives CSARLENTIYF.

This clone came up once. The chain joins TRBV5-6 to TRBJ2-7, with D unclear. V lost 4 bases and J 9 bases, leaving 14 bases between the germline ends. CDR3 length: 12 residues. Germline V lookup: CDR1 SGHDT, CDR2 YYEEEE. CDR3 amino acids: CASSSTTYGQYF. The CDR3 DNA sequence: TGTGCCAGCAGCAGCACGACTTATGGGCAGTACTTC.

This chain links TRBV10-3 with TRBJ2-1, with 8 bases aligning to TRBD2. The V gene's germline CDR1 is ENHRY and CDR2 SYGVKD. V shed 6 bases, J shed 0 bases, and the junction held 4 bases outside the gene matches. This CDR3 spans 15 amino acids. In DNA form, the CDR3 reads TGTGCCATCAGAGCCGGGACTAGCTCCTACAATGAGCAGTTCTTC. It is translated as CAIRAGTSSYNEQFF.

The rearrangement joins TRBV7-9 to TRBJ1-5, with TRBD1 matching over 8 bases. The CDR3 length is 15 residues. Unmatched junction bases numbered 7, after V lost 3 bases and J lost 6 bases. Germline CDR1 SEHNR, CDR2 FQNEAQ (reference sequence). CDR3 sequence (DNA): TGTGCCAGCAGCTTGACAGGGGAAGGGGGTCAGCCCCAGCATTTT. As protein: CASSLTGEGGQPQHF.

The chain couples TRBV7-2 to TRBJ2-3; no firm D call. Germline loops: CDR1 SGHTA, CDR2 FQGNSA. The V end lost 2 bases, the J end lost 2 bases, and 11 bases lay between the germline ends. The length of the CDR3 is 15 residues. The CDR3, as DNA: TGTGCCAGCAGCTTAAATCAGATATCCACAGATACGCAGTATTTT. Its translation: CASSLNQISTDTQYF. The full variable domain, its missing parts supplied by reference TRBV7-2 and TRBJ2-3, is GAGVSQSPSNKVTEKGKDVELRCDPISGHTALYWYRQSLGQGLEFLIYFQGNSAPDKSGLPSDRFSAERTGGSVSTLTIQRTQQEDSAVYLCASSLNQISTDTQYFGPGTRLTVL.

This chain connects TRBV5-1 to TRBJ2-7; D is possibly TRBD1 or TRBD2 (6 bases each). V was clipped by 0 bases and J by 6 bases, with 13 bases between them. This CDR3 is built from 14 residues. Germline V gene data show CDR1 as SGHRS and CDR2 as YFSETQ. In DNA, the CDR3 is TGCGCCAGCAGCTTGGGGGGGGCAACGTCCGAGCAGTACTTC. Its translation: CASSLGGATSEQYF.

DNA for the CDR3: TGTGCCAGAAGCTCGGAAAACTGGGGGAATACGCAGTATTTT. Encoded protein: CARSSENWGNTQYF. This rearrangement joins TRBV5-3 to TRBJ2-3; D possibly matches TRBD1 or TRBD2 (5 bases each). TRBV5-3 is filed as an ORF, its function uncertain. This CDR3 region has 14 residues. Trimming removed 3 bases at V and 7 bases at J, with 15 bases between.

The chain recombines TRBV13 with TRBJ2-3; D gene uncertain. Trimming took 2 bases from V and 6 from J, leaving 9 bases between them. Germline V gives CDR1 PRHDT, CDR2 FYEKMQ (reference sequence). CDR3 length equals 13 residues. This CDR3 reads CASSLTVSDTQYF. For the CDR3, the DNA is TGTGCCAGCAGCTTAACAGTCTCGGATACGCAGTATTTT.

The V call is TRBV5-1, the J call TRBJ2-5, with D possibly matching TRBD1 (6 bases). The CDR3 runs 14 residues. V was shortened by 2 bases and J by 4 bases, with 12 bases between the two germline ends. The germline V gene encodes CDR1 SGHRS and CDR2 YFSETQ. CDR3 nucleotide sequence: TGCGCCAGCAGCTTAACAGGGATGGTAGAGACCCAGTACTTC. Translation gives CASSLTGMVETQYF.

This clone was detected once. The CDR3 sequence: CASSLDSQGYQYF. The CDR3, as DNA: TGTGCCAGCAGTCTTGACAGCCAGGGATACCAGTACTTC. V usage is TRBV2 and J usage is TRBJ2-5; D is possibly TRBD1 (5 bases). This CDR3 has 13 amino acids. The germline V and J ends were trimmed by 5 bases and 10 bases, with 17 bases remaining between them. The germline CDR1 and CDR2 sequences are SNHLY and FYNNEI.

The V call is TRBV5-5, the J call TRBJ1-4; 10 positions match TRBD1. CDR1 and CDR2 from the germline V gene are SGHKS and YYEKEE (reference sequence). Germline trimming cut 4 bases from V and 7 bases from J; bases unmatched to any gene: 4. This CDR3 spans 14 amino acids. CDR3 nucleotide sequence: TGTGCCAGCAGCATAGGACAGGGGGGTGAAAAACTGTTTTTT. This sequence encodes CASSIGQGGEKLFF.

This chain links TRBV27 with TRBJ1-2; 8 positions agree with TRBD1. Losses at the gene ends were 6 bases for V and 2 bases for J; bases not matched to a gene: 14. Germline CDR1 is MNHEY and CDR2 is SMNVEV (reference sequence). This CDR3 is built from 17 residues. The CDR3 spells CASRPLSGQALNYGYTF. CDR3 nucleotides: TGTGCCAGCAGACCTCTATCGGGACAGGCGTTAAACTATGGCTACACCTTC.

The V call is TRBV18, the J call TRBJ2-1; TRBD1 matches 8 bases. This CDR3 spans 15 amino acids. In germline, CDR1 is KGHSH, CDR2 LQKENI. V shed 6 bases and J 3 bases; nucleotides not matched to a gene: 7. The CDR3 here is CASSNTGGGYNEQFF. The CDR3 DNA follows: TGTGCCAGCTCGAATACAGGGGGAGGCTACAATGAGCAGTTCTTC.

The J gene is TRBJ2-2, the V gene TRBV4-1; D remains unclear. The germline V gene encodes CDR1 MGHRA and CDR2 YSYEKL. The CDR3 covers 13 residues. V was shortened by 1 base and J by 4 bases, with 4 bases between the two germline ends. The CDR3 bases are TGCGCCAGCAGCCAAGCCTTCACCGGGGAGCTGTTTTTT. This gives the protein CASSQAFTGELFF.

The chain links TRBV7-2 to TRBJ2-2; D remains unclear. This CDR3 comprises 15 residues. V was pared by 5 bases and J by 3 bases, with 13 bases between. Germline CDR1 is SGHTA and CDR2 is FQGNSA. The CDR3 DNA follows: TGTGCCAGCAGCGTAATAGTGGTTGACACCGGGGAGCTGTTTTTT. Translation: CASSVIVVDTGELFF. Full variable domain (missing parts from reference TRBV7-2 and TRBJ2-2): GAGVSQSPSNKVTEKGKDVELRCDPISGHTALYWYRQSLGQGLEFLIYFQGNSAPDKSGLPSDRFSAERTGGSVSTLTIQRTQQEDSAVYLCASSVIVVDTGELFFGEGSRLTVL.

This clone was observed a few times. V gene TRBV5-1 combines with J gene TRBJ2-5; 15 bases fit TRBD2. With V trimmed by 1 base and J by 5 bases, 6 bases remained unmatched. The germline gives CDR1 SGHRS, CDR2 YFSETQ. This CDR3 has 17 residues. CDR3 sequence reads: CASSLWTSGGVRETQYF. The CDR3 DNA follows: TGCGCCAGCAGCTTGTGGACTAGCGGGGGGGTGCGGGAGACCCAGTACTTC.

The chain has TRBV9 and TRBJ1-3, with a tentative D call TRBD1 (6 bases). The CDR3 has 18 residues. Germline V gene lookup returns CDR1 SGDLS and CDR2 YYNGEE. Trimming stripped 0 bases from V and 0 bases from J, with 16 bases between. This CDR3 is CASSVDPAGTTSGNTIYF. Written as DNA, the CDR3 is TGTGCCAGCAGCGTAGATCCTGCGGGGACAACCTCTGGAAACACCATATATTTT. The entire variable domain, with the rest obtained from reference TRBV9 and TRBJ1-3, is as follows: DSGVTQTPKHLITATGQRVTLRCSPRSGDLSVYWYQQSLDQGLQFLIQYYNGEERAKGNILERFSAQQFPDLHSELNLSSLELGDSALYFCASSVDPAGTTSGNTIYFGEGSWLTVV.

This clone was found once. The chain has TRBV30 and TRBJ1-1; 9 bases fit TRBD1. The ends lost 2 bases at V and 1 base at J; junction bases unmatched: 8. CDR1 and CDR2 (germline): GTSNPN, SVGIG (reference sequence). The CDR3 extends over 16 amino acids. The CDR3 sequence: CAWSRDRAGANTEAFF. The CDR3 DNA sequence: TGTGCCTGGAGTAGGGACAGGGCCGGCGCGAACACTGAAGCTTTCTTT. Combining the CDR3 with reference TRBV30 and TRBJ1-1 gives the whole variable domain SQTIHQWPATLVQPVGSPLSLECTVEGTSNPNLYWYRQAAGRGLQLLFYSVGIGQISSEVPQNLSASRPQDRQFILSSKKLLLSDSGFYLCAWSRDRAGANTEAFFGQGTRLTVV.

This clone appeared once. The DNA of the CDR3 is TGTGCCAGCAGTTTTTCCCGCCAGACGAACTATGGCTACACCTTC. This encodes CASSFSRQTNYGYTF. The chain recombines TRBV27 with TRBJ1-2; no definite D call. This CDR3 is 15 amino acids long. V lost 3 bases to trimming and J lost 2 bases, with 13 bases between them. CDR1 is MNHEY and CDR2 is SMNVEV in the germline V gene (reference sequence).

The V call is TRBV7-8, the J call TRBJ1-2; D possibly corresponds to TRBD1 (5 bases). Germline V lookup: CDR1 SGHVS, CDR2 FQNEAQ. The CDR3 runs to 16 residues. V lost 5 bases to trimming and J lost 0 bases, with 16 bases between them. The CDR3 reads CASSPGTAIPNYGYTF. CDR3 sequence (DNA): TGTGCCAGCAGCCCCGGGACCGCAATCCCTAACTATGGCTACACCTTC.